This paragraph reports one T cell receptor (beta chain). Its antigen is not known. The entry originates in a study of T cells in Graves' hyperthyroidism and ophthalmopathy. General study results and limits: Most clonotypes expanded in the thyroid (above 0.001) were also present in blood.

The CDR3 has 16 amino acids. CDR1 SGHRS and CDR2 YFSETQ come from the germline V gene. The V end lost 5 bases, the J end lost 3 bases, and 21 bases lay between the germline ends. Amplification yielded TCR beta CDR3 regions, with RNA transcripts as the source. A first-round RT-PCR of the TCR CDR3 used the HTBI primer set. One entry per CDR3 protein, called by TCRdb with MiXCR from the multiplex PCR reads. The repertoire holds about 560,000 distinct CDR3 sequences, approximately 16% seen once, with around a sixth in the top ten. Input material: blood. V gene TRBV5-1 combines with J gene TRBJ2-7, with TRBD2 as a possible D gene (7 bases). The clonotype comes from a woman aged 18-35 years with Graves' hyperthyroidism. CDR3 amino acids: CASRTDPQGGGYEQYF. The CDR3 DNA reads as TGCGCCAGCAGAACCGACCCTCAGGGAGGGGGCTACGAGCAGTACTTC.